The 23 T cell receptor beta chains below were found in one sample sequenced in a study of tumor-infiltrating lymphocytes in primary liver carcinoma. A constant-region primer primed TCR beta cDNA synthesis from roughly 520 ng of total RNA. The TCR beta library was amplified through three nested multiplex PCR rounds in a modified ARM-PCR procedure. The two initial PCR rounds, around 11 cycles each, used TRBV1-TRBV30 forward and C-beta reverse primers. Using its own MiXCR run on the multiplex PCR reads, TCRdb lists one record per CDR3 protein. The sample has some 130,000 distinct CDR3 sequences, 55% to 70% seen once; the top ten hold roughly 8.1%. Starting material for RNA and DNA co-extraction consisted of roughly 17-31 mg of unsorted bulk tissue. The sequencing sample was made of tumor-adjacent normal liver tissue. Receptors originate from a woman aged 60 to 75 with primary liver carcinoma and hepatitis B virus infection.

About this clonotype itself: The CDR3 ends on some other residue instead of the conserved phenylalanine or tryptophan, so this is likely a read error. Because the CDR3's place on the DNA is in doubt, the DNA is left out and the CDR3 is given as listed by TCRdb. The CDR3 reads CSVETGLGYGFTI. The genes are TRBV29-1 and TRBJ1-2; the table's D call, TRBD1, was not checked against the DNA. The CDR3 region is 13 residues in length, termini included. CDR1 SQVTM and CDR2 ANQGSEA come from the germline V gene.

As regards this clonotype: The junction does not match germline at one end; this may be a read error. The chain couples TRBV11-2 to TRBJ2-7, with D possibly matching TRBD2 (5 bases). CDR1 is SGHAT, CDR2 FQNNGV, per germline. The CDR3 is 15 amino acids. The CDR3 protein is CASSRRGPFSNEQYF. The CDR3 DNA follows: TGTGCCAGCAGCCGAAGAGGGCCTTTCTCCAACGAGCAGTACTTC.

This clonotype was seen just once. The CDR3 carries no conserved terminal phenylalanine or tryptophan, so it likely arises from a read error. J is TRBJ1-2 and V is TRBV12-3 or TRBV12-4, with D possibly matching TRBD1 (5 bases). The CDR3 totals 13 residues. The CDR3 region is CASGLRAGYGYTV. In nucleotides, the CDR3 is TGTGCCAGCGGTTTGAGGGCAGGGTACGGCTACACCGTC.

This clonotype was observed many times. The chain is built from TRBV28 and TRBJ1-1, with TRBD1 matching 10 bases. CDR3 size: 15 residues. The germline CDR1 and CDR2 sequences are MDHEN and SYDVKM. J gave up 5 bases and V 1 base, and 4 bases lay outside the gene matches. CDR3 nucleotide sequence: TGTGCCAGCAGTTTATCGACAGGGGGCCGGACTGAAGCTTTCTTT. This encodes CASSLSTGGRTEAFF.

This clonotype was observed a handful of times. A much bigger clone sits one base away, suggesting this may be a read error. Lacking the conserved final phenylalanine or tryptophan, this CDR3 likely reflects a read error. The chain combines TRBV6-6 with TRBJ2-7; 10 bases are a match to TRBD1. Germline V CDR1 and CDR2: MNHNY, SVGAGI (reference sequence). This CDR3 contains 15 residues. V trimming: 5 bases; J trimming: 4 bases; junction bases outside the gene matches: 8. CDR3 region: CASSNPGQGKYEQYS. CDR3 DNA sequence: TGTGCCAGCAGTAACCCGGGACAGGGGAAATACGAGCAGTACTCC.

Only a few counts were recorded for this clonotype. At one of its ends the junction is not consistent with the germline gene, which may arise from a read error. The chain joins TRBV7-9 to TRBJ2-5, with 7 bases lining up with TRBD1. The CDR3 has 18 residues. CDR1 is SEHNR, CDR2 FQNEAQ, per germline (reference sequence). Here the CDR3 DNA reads TGTGGCAGCAGCTTAATCGGTGGAAAACAGGGGTTGGCAGAGACCCAGTACTTC. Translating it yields CGSSLIGGKQGLAETQYF. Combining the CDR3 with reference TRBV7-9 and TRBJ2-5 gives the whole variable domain DTGVSQNPRHKITKRGQNVTFRCDPISEHNRLYWYRQTLGQGPEFLTYFQNEAQLEKSRLLSDRFSAERPKGSFSTLEIQRTEQGDSAMYLCGSSLIGGKQGLAETQYFGPGTRLLVL.

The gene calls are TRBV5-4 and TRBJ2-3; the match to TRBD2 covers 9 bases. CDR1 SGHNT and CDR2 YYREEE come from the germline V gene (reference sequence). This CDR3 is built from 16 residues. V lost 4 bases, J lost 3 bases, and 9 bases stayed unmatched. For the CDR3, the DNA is TGTGCCAGCAGCCTGGGCGGGAGGGATGGGACAGATACGCAGTATTTT. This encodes CASSLGGRDGTDTQYF.

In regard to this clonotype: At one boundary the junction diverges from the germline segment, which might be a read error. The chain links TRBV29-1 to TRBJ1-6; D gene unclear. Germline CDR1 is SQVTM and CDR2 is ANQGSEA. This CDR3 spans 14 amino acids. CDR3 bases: TGCGGCGTTACATGGTGGCCTATAGGTTCACCCCTCCACTTT. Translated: CGVTWWPIGSPLHF.

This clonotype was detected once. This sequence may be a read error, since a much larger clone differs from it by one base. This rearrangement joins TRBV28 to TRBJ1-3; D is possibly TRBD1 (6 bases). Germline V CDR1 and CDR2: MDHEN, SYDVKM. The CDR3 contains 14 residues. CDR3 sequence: CASSSTGKGNAIYF. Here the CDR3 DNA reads TGTGCCAGCAGTTCCACAGGGAAAGGAAACGCCATATATTTT.

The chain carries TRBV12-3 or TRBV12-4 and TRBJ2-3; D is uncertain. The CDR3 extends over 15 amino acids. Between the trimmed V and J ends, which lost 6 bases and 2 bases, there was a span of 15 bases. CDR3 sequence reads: CASSLRARNTDTQYF. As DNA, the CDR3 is TGTGCCAGCAGCCTAAGAGCCAGGAACACAGATACGCAGTATTTT.

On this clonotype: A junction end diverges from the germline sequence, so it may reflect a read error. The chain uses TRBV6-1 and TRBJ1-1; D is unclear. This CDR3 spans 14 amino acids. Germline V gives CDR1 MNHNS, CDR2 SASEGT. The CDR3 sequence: CASSEISYPTEAFF. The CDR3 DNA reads TGTGCCAGCAGTGAAATATCGTACCCTACTGAAGCCTTCTTT.

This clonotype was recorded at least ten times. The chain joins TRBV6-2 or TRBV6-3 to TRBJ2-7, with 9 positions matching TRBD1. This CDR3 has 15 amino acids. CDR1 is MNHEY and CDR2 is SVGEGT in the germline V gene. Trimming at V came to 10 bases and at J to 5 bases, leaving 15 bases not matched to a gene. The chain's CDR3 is CATFPPGQGRHEQYF. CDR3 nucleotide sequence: TGTGCCACCTTCCCGCCCGGACAGGGGAGGCACGAGCAGTACTTC.

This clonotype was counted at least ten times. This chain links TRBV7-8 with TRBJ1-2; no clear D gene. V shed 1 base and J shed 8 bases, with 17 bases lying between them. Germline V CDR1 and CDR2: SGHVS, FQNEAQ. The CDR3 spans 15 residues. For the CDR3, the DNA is TGTGCCAGCAGCTTAGTACCAGCCTCTTTGTTAGGCTACACCTTC. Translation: CASSLVPASLLGYTF.

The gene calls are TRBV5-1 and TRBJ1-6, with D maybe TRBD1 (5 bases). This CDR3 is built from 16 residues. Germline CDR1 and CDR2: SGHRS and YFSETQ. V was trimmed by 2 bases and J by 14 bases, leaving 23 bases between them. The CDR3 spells CASSFGGTIQYRALHF. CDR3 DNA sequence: TGCGCCAGCAGCTTTGGAGGGACTATCCAATATAGGGCCCTCCACTTT. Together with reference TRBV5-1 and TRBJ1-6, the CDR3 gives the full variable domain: KAGVTQTPRYLIKTRGQQVTLSCSPISGHRSVSWYQQTPGQGLQFLFEYFSETQRNKGNFPGRFSGRQFSNSRSEMNVSTLELGDSALYLCASSFGGTIQYRALHFGNGTRLTVT.

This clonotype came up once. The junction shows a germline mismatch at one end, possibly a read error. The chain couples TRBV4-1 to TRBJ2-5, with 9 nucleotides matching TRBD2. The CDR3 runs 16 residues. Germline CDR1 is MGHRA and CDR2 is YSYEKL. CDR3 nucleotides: TGCGCCAACAGCCAACACCTTAGCGGGAGCCAAGAGACCCAGTATTTC. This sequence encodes CANSQHLSGSQETQYF.

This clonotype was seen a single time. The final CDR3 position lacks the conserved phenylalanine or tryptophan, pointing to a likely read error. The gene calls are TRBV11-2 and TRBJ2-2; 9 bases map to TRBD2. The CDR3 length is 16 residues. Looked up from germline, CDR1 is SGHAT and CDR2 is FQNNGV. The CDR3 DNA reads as TGTGCCAGCAGCTCCTTAGCGGGAGAGAACACCGGAGAGCTGTTTCTT. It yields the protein CASSSLAGENTGELFL.

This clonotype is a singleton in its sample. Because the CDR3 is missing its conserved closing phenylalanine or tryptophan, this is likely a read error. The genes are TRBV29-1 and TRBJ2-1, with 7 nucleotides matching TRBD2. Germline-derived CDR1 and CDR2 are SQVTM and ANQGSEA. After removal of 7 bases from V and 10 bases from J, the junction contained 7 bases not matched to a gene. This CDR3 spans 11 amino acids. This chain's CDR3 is CSASGAGEQFL. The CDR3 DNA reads TGCAGCGCAAGCGGGGCCGGGGAGCAGTTCTTA.

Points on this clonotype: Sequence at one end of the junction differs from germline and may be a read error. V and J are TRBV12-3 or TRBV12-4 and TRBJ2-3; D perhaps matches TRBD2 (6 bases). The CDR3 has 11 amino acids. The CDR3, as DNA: TGTGTCAGCAGTTGGGGGGATAAGCAGTATTTT. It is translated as CVSSWGDKQYF.

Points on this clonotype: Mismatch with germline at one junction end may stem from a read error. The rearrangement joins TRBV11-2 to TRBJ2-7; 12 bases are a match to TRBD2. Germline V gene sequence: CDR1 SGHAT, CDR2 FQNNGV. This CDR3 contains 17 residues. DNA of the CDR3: TGCGCCAGCAGCTACGACCAGTCGGGACTAGCGGGCGGGGAGCAGTACTTC. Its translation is CASSYDQSGLAGGEQYF. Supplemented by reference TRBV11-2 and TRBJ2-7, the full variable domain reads EAGVAQSPRYKIIEKRQSVAFWCNPISGHATLYWYQQILGQGPKLLIQFQNNGVVDDSQLPKDRFSAERLKGVDSTLKIQPAKLEDSAVYLCASSYDQSGLAGGEQYFGPGTRLTVT.

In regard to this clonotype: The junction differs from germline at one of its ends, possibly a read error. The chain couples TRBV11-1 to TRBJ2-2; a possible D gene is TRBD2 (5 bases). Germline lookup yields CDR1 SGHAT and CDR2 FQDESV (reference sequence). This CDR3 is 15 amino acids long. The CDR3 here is CASSPGPLQAGEMFF. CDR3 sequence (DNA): TGTGCCAGCAGTCCCGGACCACTTCAGGCCGGGGAGATGTTTTTT.

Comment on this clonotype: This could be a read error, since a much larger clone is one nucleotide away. The CDR3 DNA sequence: TGTGCCAGCAGCCCTCGAAATAGGACCCGACCCTACGAGCAGTACTTC. Translating gives CASSPRNRTRPYEQYF. The rearrangement links TRBV14 to TRBJ2-7; D is unresolved. This CDR3 comprises 16 residues. V was trimmed by 4 bases and J by 2 bases, leaving 18 bases between them. The germline gives CDR1 SGHDN, CDR2 FVKESK.

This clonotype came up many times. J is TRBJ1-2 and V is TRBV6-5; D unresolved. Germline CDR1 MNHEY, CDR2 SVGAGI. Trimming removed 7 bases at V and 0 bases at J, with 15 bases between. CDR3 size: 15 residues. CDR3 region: CASTEGRTSNYGYTF. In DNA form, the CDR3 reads TGTGCCAGCACCGAGGGAAGGACCTCTAACTATGGCTACACCTTC.

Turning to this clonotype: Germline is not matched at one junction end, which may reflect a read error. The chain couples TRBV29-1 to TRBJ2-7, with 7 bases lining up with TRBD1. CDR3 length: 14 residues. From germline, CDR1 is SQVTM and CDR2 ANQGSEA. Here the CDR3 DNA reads TGCAGCATTACGGGGACAGCGGCAACATACGAGCAATACTTC. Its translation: CSITGTAATYEQYF.